The 20 T cell receptor beta chains in this list originate from one sample, sequenced in a study of vaccination and CD4 T cells after COVID-19. Their antigen targets remain unknown. Sequencing of cultured CD4+ T cell DNA used the Oncomine TCR Beta short-read assay. CD4+ T cells were cultured, and genomic DNA was extracted from them. TCRdb reanalysed the PCR reads using MiXCR and keeps one entry per CDR3 protein. Of 9,500 to 14,000 distinct CDR3 sequences listed, around 26% were seen once; the top ten hold roughly a fifth. Regarding treatment: roughly ten-day PBMC culture with coronavirus spike peptide pools or control peptides (ViraFEST assay). Those CD4+ T cells from the unexposed donor predate the COVID-19 pandemic (2011-2018). The specimen was CD4+ T cells from blood, cultured in vitro. The origin of the receptors is a human donor in good health.

In its sample, this clonotype was seen a few times. This rearrangement joins TRBV15 to TRBJ2-5, with 8 bases aligning to TRBD1. Trimming took 2 bases from V and 8 from J; bases not matched to a gene: 19. CDR1 and CDR2 from the germline V gene are LNHNV and YYDKDF (reference sequence). The CDR3 totals 18 residues. The CDR3 sequence: CATSRNRDRSFGHSTQYF. In DNA form, the CDR3 reads TGTGCCACCAGCAGAAACCGGGACAGGAGTTTCGGGCATAGTACCCAGTACTTC.

Within the sample, this clonotype is medium-sized. The V call is TRBV6-1, the J call TRBJ1-2, with a possible D match to TRBD1 (6 bases). This CDR3 has 16 residues. Germline V gene lookup returns CDR1 MNHNS and CDR2 SASEGT. V was clipped by 7 bases and J by 2 bases, with 20 bases between them. The CDR3 loop reads CASTPDPGHANYGYTF. CDR3 nucleotide sequence: TGTGCCAGCACTCCCGATCCGGGACACGCGAACTATGGCTACACCTTC.

The chain links TRBV9 to TRBJ1-5; maybe TRBD1 (5 bases). Trimming shortened V by 5 bases and J by 2 bases, and 11 bases separated the two germline ends. Germline V lookup: CDR1 SGDLS, CDR2 YYNGEE. This CDR3 has 14 amino acids. This CDR3 is CASSGDSRNQPQHF. The CDR3 region has the DNA TGTGCCAGCAGTGGAGACAGCCGCAATCAGCCCCAGCATTTT.

The V call is TRBV28, the J call TRBJ2-5; TRBD2 agrees at 7 bases. The length of the CDR3 is 16 residues. The V gene end was trimmed by 5 bases and the J gene end by 6 bases; junction bases not matched to a gene: 15. Germline-derived CDR1 and CDR2 are MDHEN and SYDVKM. As DNA, the CDR3 is TGTGCCAGCAGTCCTTATTCAGGTCCCGGGAGGAAGACCCAGTACTTC. It codes for CASSPYSGPGRKTQYF.

V is TRBV5-1 and J is TRBJ2-5, with 9 bases fitting TRBD2. The V and J ends lost 4 bases and 3 bases, in that order; junction bases with no gene match: 10. Looked up from germline, CDR1 is SGHRS and CDR2 is YFSETQ. This CDR3 region has 16 residues. CDR3 nucleotides: TGCGCCAGCAGCGGCGGCAGAGGCGGGAGGGAAGAGACCCAGTACTTC. It specifies CASSGGRGGREETQYF.

The genes are TRBV4-2 and TRBJ2-2; 7 bases align to TRBD2. Germline CDR1 reads LGHNA; CDR2 reads YNFKEQ. This CDR3 is 14 amino acids long. The ends lost 4 bases at V and 4 bases at J; junction bases unmatched: 3. The CDR3, as DNA: TGTGCCAGCAGCCGGGAGGGGAGCACCGGGGAGCTGTTTTTT. Its protein product is CASSREGSTGELFF.

The CDR3 DNA follows: TGTGCCAGTAGTAATTCTCGTACGACAGATACGCAGTATTTT. It yields the protein CASSNSRTTDTQYF. The chain combines TRBV19 with TRBJ2-3; D ambiguous. This CDR3 has 14 residues. Germline V gene lookup returns CDR1 LNHDA and CDR2 SQIVND (reference sequence). Trimming removed 4 bases at V and 3 bases at J, with 11 bases between.

This clonotype was recorded a few times. Mismatch with germline at one junction end may stem from a read error. This chain joins TRBV6-2 or TRBV6-3 and TRBJ1-5; D may be TRBD1 (5 bases). CDR1 is MNHEY, CDR2 SVGEGT, per germline. The CDR3 covers 16 residues. DNA of the CDR3: TGTGCCAGCAGCTACTTAGTGACAGACGTCGATCAGCCCCAGCATTTT. As protein: CASSYLVTDVDQPQHF.

This clonotype was observed a handful of times. The chain links TRBV30 to TRBJ1-2; possible D gene TRBD1, 6 bases. V shed 8 bases and J shed 5 bases, with 15 bases lying between them. CDR3 length equals 12 residues. Germline V gene data show CDR1 as GTSNPN and CDR2 as SVGIG (reference sequence). DNA of the CDR3: TGTGCCGGGGGGGCCGGACTTTATGGCTACACCTTC. This translates into CAGGAGLYGYTF.

The genes are TRBV7-9 and TRBJ2-1, with 7 bases that match TRBD2. CDR3 length: 14 residues. Germline CDR1 reads SEHNR; CDR2 reads FQNEAQ (reference sequence). J gave up 8 bases and V 5 bases, and 9 bases lay outside the gene matches. The CDR3 sequence is CASSQIREGDEQFF. CDR3 DNA sequence: TGTGCCAGCAGCCAAATTAGGGAGGGCGATGAGCAGTTCTTC.

By proportion, this clonotype is medium-sized (0.01 to 0.1%). This chain uses TRBV20-1 with TRBJ1-2; unclear D gene. Germline loops: CDR1 DFQATT, CDR2 SNEGSKA (reference sequence). The CDR3 sequence is 13 residues long. V gave up 3 bases and J gave up 2 bases, with 10 bases separating them. Here the CDR3 reads CSASPPVNYGYTF. CDR3 bases: TGCAGTGCTAGCCCTCCCGTGAACTATGGCTACACCTTC.

In its sample, this clonotype was seen a few times. This chain links TRBV4-3 with TRBJ1-1; the D is unclear. This CDR3 has 15 residues. CDR1 and CDR2 from the germline V gene are LGHNA and YSLEER. V gave up 4 bases and J gave up 1 base, with 13 bases separating them. The CDR3: CASSLEGAGNTEAFF. CDR3 nucleotide sequence: TGCGCCAGCAGCCTAGAGGGTGCAGGGAACACTGAAGCTTTCTTT.

There are a few counts of this clonotype. This chain uses TRBV6-1 with TRBJ2-2; a possible D gene is TRBD1 (5 bases). V shed 4 bases and J shed 4 bases, with 10 bases lying between them. This CDR3 has 14 residues. The germline V gene encodes CDR1 MNHNS and CDR2 SASEGT. As DNA, the CDR3 is TGTGCCAGCAGTGTATCAGGGCCCACCGGGGAGCTGTTTTTT. Translating it yields CASSVSGPTGELFF.

J is TRBJ2-7 and V is TRBV6-1, with TRBD2 as a possible D gene (6 bases). CDR1 is MNHNS, CDR2 SASEGT, per germline. The CDR3 runs 13 residues. Between the trimmed V and J ends, which lost 8 bases and 0 bases, there was a span of 11 bases. In nucleotides, the CDR3 is TGTGCCAGCCAGCGGGTTCACTCCTACGAGCAGTACTTC. Encoded protein: CASQRVHSYEQYF.

This chain joins TRBV28 and TRBJ1-2; D possibly corresponds to TRBD1 (5 bases). The CDR3 is 16 amino acids. V lost 7 bases, J lost 3 bases, and 21 bases lay in between. The V gene's germline CDR1 is MDHEN and CDR2 SYDVKM. The CDR3 spells CASTPVRGTGDYGYTF. The DNA for the CDR3 is TGTGCCAGCACCCCAGTGCGGGGGACGGGGGACTATGGCTACACCTTC.

A note on this clonotype: This may come from a read error, since a much larger clone is one base off. This chain links TRBV7-2 with TRBJ2-5; no clear D gene. This CDR3 comprises 14 residues. Germline V gene sequence: CDR1 SGHTA, CDR2 FQGNSA. The CDR3 DNA reads as TGTGCCGGCAGCTTAGGGCCCCGTAGGGAGACCCAGTACTTC. Amino acids: CAGSLGPRRETQYF.

The J gene is TRBJ1-1, the V gene TRBV25-1; D unclear. Germline values: CDR1 MGHDK, CDR2 SYGVNS. Trimming removed 3 bases from V and 1 base from J, with 12 bases in between. The CDR3 runs 15 residues. CDR3 sequence: CASSEKWQANTEAFF. Written as DNA, the CDR3 is TGTGCCAGCAGTGAGAAGTGGCAGGCGAACACTGAAGCTTTCTTT.

The chain has TRBV6-5 and TRBJ1-1; D is undetermined. This CDR3 contains 14 residues. Germline V gene sequence: CDR1 MNHEY, CDR2 SVGAGI. V lost 4 bases to trimming and J lost 4 bases, with 13 bases between them. CDR3 residues: CASSLDGRFTEAFF. The CDR3 DNA sequence: TGTGCCAGCAGTTTAGACGGGCGATTCACTGAAGCTTTCTTT.

This rearrangement joins TRBV3-1 to TRBJ1-5, with no clear D. V shed 1 base and J shed 9 bases, with 4 bases lying between them. Germline V gene data show CDR1 as LGHDT and CDR2 as YNNKEL (reference sequence). The CDR3 has 11 residues. This CDR3 reads CASSQGGPQHF. In DNA, the CDR3 is TGTGCCAGCAGCCAAGGTGGGCCCCAGCATTTT.

The chain uses TRBV7-8 and TRBJ1-1; the D is unclear. The CDR3 has 14 amino acids. Trimming cost V 4 bases and J 4 bases, with 13 bases left between them. CDR1 is SGHVS, CDR2 FQNEAQ, per germline. The CDR3 protein is CASSSPRRGTEAFF. CDR3 DNA sequence: TGTGCCAGCAGCTCTCCCAGGAGAGGCACTGAAGCTTTCTTT.